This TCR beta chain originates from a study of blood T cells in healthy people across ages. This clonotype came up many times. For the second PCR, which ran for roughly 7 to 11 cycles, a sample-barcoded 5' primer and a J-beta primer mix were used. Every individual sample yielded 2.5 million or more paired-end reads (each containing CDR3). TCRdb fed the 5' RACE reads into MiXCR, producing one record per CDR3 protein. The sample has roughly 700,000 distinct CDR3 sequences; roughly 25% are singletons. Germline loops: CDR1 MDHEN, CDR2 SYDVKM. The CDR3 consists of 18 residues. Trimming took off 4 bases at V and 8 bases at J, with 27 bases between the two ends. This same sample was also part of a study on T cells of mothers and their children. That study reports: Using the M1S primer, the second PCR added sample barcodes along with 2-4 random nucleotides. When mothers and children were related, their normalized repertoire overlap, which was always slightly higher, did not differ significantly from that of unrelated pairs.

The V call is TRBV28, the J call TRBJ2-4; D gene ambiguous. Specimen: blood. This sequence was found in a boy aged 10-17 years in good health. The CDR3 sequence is CASSSPRSVRGVVDIQYF. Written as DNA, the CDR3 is TGTGCCAGCAGTTCCCCGCGCTCGGTCCGCGGAGTGGTGGACATTCAGTACTTC.